These 5 T cell receptor beta chains were all obtained from the same sample, sequenced in a study of molecular identifiers for immune sequencing clone quantification. TCRdb used MiXCR to reprocess the PCR reads, holding one entry per CDR3 protein. The table has 460,000 or so distinct CDR3 sequences, about 22% seen once. Sequencing input: naive CD8+ T cells from blood, with Jurkat cell RNA spiked in. As to subset: FACS-sorted CD8+CD4-CCR7+CD45RA+ naive T cells. All receptors derive from a human donor in good health. Some libraries in this study had Jurkat cell RNA spiked in.

This rearrangement joins TRBV12-3 or TRBV12-4 to TRBJ2-5; 10 bases match TRBD1. Trimming cost V 5 bases and J 2 bases; bases outside gene matches: 11. The CDR3 is 17 amino acids. CDR3 sequence: CASSPLRTGGTQETQYF. CDR3 bases: TGTGCCAGCAGTCCCCTCCGGACAGGGGGGACACAAGAGACCCAGTACTTC.

This clonotype was picked up a small number of times. J is TRBJ2-1 and V is TRBV19; a weak D match, TRBD2 (5 bases). CDR3 length: 15 residues. V gave up 3 bases and J gave up 4 bases, with 13 bases separating them. The germline CDR1 and CDR2 sequences are LNHDA and SQIVND (reference sequence). The CDR3 spells CASSMIGSRYNEQFF. Here the CDR3 DNA reads TGTGCCAGTAGTATGATAGGGAGTAGATACAATGAGCAGTTCTTC.

This clonotype was seen more than once but under ten times. The chain has TRBV4-2 and TRBJ2-7; tentatively, D is TRBD2 (5 bases). The germline gives CDR1 LGHNA, CDR2 YNFKEQ. This CDR3 has 16 amino acids. The V gene lost 1 base and the J gene lost 3 bases, with 16 bases spanning the gap. The DNA for the CDR3 is TGTGCCAGCAGCCAAGCCAAGAATACAGCGGTCTACGAGCAGTACTTC. Protein: CASSQAKNTAVYEQYF.

This clonotype was observed a few times. This chain joins TRBV27 and TRBJ2-1; TRBD1 aligns across 9 bases. CDR1 is MNHEY and CDR2 is SMNVEV in the germline V gene (reference sequence). CDR3 length equals 15 residues. V shed 3 bases and J 8 bases; nucleotides not matched to a gene: 8. The CDR3 region has the DNA TGTGCCAGCAGTTTGAGGGACAGGGTTCACGATGAGCAGTTCTTC. Encoded protein: CASSLRDRVHDEQFF.

In its sample, this clonotype was seen many times. The chain carries TRBV7-9 and TRBJ2-4; 8 bases line up with TRBD1. The germline V gene has CDR1 SEHNR and CDR2 FQNEAQ (reference sequence). With 4 bases clipped from V and 8 bases from J, the junction kept 7 bases outside the gene matches. The CDR3 contains 14 residues. CDR3 in amino acids: CASSSDRGSDIQYF. CDR3 nucleotide sequence: TGTGCCAGCAGCTCCGACAGGGGTAGCGACATTCAGTACTTC.